The entry below describes one TCR beta chain. No antigen is known for it. The data were taken from a study of shared clonotypes between healthy human individuals. General observations from the study: Sampling involved blood alone; tissue repertoires likely differ.

Each sample came from a Caucasian adult donor living in Nashville, Tennessee. Division of CD4+ cells produced a CD45RA+ naive subset and a CD45RA-negative memory subset. Profiling relied on immunoSEQ multiplex PCR, and the TCRdb table lists in-frame clones only, not all of them. There are roughly 2 million clones in the sample; around 95% occur only once, and over 0.1% lies in the top ten. Sequenced: naive CD4+ T cells sorted from blood. Subset indicated: CD45RA+ positively selected. The clonotype was recovered from a young man in good health.

The CDR3 region is CAISADSIQPQHF. The CDR3 DNA follows: TGTGCCATCAGTGCGGACAGTATTCAGCCCCAGCATTTT. The chain has TRBV10-3 and TRBJ1-5; possibly TRBD1 for D (6 bases). The germline V gene has CDR1 ENHRY and CDR2 SYGVKD. The CDR3 consists of 13 residues. Trimming took 4 bases from V and 6 from J, leaving 10 bases between them.